This T cell receptor beta chain appears in the sequencing data of a study of cytotoxic CD8 clonotypes in ibrutinib-treated CLL. Here immunoSEQ multiplex PCR was the method, and the copy in TCRdb shows in-frame clones only, minus some. The sample has more than 200,000 clones, 60% to 75% seen once. The trim removed 6 bases at V and 4 bases at J, leaving 7 bases unmatched. This CDR3 is 14 amino acids long. Germline V gene lookup returns CDR1 MGHDK and CDR2 SYGVNS. Source: PBMCs, taken after 24 months of ibrutinib treatment. The chain combines TRBV25-1 with TRBJ2-5, with 8 bases that match TRBD2. This TCR was recovered from a human donor with chronic lymphocytic leukemia. The CDR3, as DNA: TGTGCCAGCAGCCACCCGAGCGGGAGAGAGACCCAGTACTTC. The encoded protein is CASSHPSGRETQYF.